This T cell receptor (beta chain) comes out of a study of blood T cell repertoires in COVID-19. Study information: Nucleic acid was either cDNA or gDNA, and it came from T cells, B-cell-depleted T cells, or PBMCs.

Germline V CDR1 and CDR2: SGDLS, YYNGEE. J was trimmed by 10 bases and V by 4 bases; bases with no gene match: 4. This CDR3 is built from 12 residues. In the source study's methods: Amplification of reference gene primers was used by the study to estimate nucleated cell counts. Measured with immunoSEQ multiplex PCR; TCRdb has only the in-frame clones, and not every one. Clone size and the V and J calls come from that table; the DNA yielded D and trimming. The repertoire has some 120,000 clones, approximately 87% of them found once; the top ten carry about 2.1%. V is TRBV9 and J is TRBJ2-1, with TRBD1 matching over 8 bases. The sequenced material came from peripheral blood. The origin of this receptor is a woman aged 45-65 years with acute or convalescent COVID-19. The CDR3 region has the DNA TGTGCCAGCAGCAACAACAGGGGGGAGCAGTTCTTC. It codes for CASSNNRGEQFF.